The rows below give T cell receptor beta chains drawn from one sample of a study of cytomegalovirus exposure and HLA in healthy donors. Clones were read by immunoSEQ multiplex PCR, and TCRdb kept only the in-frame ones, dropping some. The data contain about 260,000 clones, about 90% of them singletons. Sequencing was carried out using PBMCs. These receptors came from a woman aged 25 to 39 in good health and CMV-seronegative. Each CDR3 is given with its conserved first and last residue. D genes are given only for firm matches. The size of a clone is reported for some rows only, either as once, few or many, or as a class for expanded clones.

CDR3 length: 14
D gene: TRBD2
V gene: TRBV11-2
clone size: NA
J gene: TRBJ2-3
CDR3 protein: CASSMSGNTDTQYF
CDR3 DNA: TGTGCCAGCAGCATGAGCGGGAACACAGATACGCAGTATTTT

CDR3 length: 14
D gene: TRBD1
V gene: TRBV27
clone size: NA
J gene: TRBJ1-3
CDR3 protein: CASSLQGAGNTIYF
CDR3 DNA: TGTGCCAGCAGTCTACAGGGGGCTGGAAACACCATATATTTT

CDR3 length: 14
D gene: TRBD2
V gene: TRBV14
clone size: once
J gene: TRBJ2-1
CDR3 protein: CASSRTSGYNEQFF
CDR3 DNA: TGTGCCAGCAGCCGGACTAGCGGCTACAATGAGCAGTTCTTC

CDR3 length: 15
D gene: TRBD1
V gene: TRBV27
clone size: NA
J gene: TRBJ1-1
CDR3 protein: CASSPGTGEYTEAFF
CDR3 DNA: TGTGCCAGCAGCCCAGGGACAGGGGAATACACTGAAGCTTTCTTT

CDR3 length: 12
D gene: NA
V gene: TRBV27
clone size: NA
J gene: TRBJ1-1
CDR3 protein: CASSTTGSEAFF
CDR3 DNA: TGTGCCAGCAGTACTACAGGGTCTGAAGCTTTCTTT

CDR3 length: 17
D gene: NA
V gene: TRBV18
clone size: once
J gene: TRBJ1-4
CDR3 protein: CASSQSQGGATNEKLFF
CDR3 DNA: TGTGCCAGCTCGCAGAGCCAGGGAGGTGCAACTAATGAAAAACTGTTTTTT

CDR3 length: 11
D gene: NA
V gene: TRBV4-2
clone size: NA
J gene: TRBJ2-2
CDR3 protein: CASSQAGELFF
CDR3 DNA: TGTGCCAGCAGCCAAGCCGGGGAGCTGTTTTTT

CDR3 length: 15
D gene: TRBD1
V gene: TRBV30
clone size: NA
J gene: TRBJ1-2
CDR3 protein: CAWSVRQGINYGYTF
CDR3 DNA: TGTGCCTGGAGTGTACGACAGGGCATTAACTATGGCTACACCTTC

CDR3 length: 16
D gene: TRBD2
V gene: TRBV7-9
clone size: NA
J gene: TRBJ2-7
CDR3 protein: CASSETSGDRLYEQYF
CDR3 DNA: TGTGCCAGCAGCGAGACTAGCGGAGATCGACTGTACGAGCAGTACTTC

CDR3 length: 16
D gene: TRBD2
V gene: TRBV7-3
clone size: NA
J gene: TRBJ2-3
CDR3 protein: CASSLNERENTDTQYF
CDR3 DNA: TGTGCCAGCAGCTTAAACGAGCGGGAGAACACAGATACGCAGTATTTT

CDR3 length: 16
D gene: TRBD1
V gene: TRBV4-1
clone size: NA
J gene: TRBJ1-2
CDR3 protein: CASSQPGDRGHYGYTF
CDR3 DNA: TGCGCCAGCAGCCAGCCAGGAGACAGGGGCCACTATGGCTACACCTTC

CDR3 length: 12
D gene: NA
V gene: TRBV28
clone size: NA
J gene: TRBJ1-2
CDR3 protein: CASRLPGFGYTF
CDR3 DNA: TGTGCCAGCCGACTCCCTGGGTTTGGCTACACCTTC

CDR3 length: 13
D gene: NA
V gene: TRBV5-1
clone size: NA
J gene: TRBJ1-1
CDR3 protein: CASSLARHTEAFF
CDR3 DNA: TGCGCCAGCAGCTTGGCGAGACACACTGAAGCTTTCTTT

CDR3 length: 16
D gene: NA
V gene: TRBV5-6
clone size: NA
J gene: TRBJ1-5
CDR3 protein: CASSLGMSEVNQPQHF
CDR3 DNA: TGTGCCAGCAGCTTGGGGATGTCGGAGGTCAATCAGCCCCAGCATTTT

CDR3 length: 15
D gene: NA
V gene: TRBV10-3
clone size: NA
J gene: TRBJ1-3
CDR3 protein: CATKGELSSGNTIYF
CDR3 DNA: TGTGCCACCAAGGGGGAGCTGAGCTCTGGAAACACCATATATTTT

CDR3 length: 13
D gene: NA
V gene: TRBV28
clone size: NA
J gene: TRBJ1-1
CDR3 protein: CASSWADNTEAFF
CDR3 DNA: TGTGCCAGCAGTTGGGCGGATAACACTGAAGCTTTCTTT

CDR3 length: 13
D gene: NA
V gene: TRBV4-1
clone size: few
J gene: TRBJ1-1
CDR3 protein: CASSQDLATEAFF
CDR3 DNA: TGCGCCAGCAGCCAAGATCTCGCTACTGAAGCTTTCTTT

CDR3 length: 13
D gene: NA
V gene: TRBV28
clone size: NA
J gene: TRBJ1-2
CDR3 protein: CASSLGGIGGYTF
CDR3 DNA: TGTGCCAGCAGTTTAGGAGGGATCGGGGGCTACACCTTC

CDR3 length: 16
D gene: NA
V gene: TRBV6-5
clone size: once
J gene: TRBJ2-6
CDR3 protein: CASSYGKPSGANVLTF
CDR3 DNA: TGTGCCAGCAGTTACGGGAAACCCTCTGGGGCCAACGTCCTGACTTTC

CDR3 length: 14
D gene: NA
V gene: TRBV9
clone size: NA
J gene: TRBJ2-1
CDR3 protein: CASGRPDARGEQFF
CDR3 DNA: TGTGCCAGCGGCCGCCCTGACGCACGCGGTGAGCAGTTCTTC

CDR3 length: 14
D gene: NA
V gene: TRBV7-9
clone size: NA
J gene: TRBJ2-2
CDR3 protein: CASSSRTGTGELFF
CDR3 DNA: TGTGCCAGCAGCTCAAGGACGGGCACCGGGGAGCTGTTTTTT

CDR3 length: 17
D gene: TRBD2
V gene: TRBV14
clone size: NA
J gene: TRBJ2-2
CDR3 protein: CASSPLGLAGPSGELFF
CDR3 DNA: TGTGCCAGCAGCCCCCTGGGACTAGCGGGTCCGAGCGGGGAGCTGTTTTTT

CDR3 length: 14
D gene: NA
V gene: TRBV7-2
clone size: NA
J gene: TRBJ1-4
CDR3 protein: CASSREGLDEKLFF
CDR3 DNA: TGTGCCAGCAGCCGTGAGGGTCTTGATGAAAAACTGTTTTTT

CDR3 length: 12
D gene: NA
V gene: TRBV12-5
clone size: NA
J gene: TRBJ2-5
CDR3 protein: CASGLSQETQYF
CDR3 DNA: TGTGCTAGTGGGTTGTCGCAAGAGACCCAGTACTTC

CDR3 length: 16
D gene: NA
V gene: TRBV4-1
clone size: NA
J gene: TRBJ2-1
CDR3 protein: CASSRHGESSYNEQFF
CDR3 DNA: TGCGCCAGCAGCCGGCATGGGGAGAGCTCCTACAATGAGCAGTTCTTC

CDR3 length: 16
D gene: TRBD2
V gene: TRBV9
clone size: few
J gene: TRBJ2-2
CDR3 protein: CASSVGAREFTGELFF
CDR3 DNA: TGTGCCAGCAGCGTAGGGGCGCGGGAGTTTACCGGGGAGCTGTTTTTT

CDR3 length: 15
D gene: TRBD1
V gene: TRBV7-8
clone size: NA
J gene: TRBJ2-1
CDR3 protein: CASSYGQGARNEQFF
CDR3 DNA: TGTGCCAGCAGCTACGGACAGGGGGCTAGGAATGAGCAGTTCTTC

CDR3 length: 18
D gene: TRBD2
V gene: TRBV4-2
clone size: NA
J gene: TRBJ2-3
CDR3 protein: CASSQRLGGTLGADTQYF
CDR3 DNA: TGTGCCAGCAGCCAACGGCTCGGGGGGACCCTAGGGGCAGATACGCAGTATTTT

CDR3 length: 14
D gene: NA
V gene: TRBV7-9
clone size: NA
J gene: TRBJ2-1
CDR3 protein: CASSFDRERDEQFF
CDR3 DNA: TGTGCCAGCAGCTTCGACCGGGAGCGGGATGAGCAGTTCTTC

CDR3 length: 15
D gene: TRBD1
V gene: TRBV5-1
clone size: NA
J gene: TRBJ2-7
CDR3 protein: CASSSDRGWDYEQYF
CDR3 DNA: TGCGCCAGCAGCTCCGACAGGGGATGGGACTACGAGCAGTACTTC

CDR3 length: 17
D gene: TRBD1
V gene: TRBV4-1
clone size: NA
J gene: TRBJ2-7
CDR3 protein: CASSRPMTGENPYEQYF
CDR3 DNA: TGCGCCAGCAGCCGGCCTATGACAGGGGAAAATCCCTACGAGCAGTACTTC

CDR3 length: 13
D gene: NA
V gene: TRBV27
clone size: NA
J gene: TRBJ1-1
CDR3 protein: CASSLARGTEAFF
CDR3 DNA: TGTGCCAGCAGTTTAGCCAGGGGAACTGAAGCTTTCTTT

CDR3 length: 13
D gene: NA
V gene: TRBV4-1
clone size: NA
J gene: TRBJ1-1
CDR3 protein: CASSQDGRLEAFF
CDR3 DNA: TGCGCCAGCAGCCAAGATGGGCGTCTTGAAGCTTTCTTT

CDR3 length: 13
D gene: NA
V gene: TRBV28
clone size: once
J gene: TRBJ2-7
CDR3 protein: CASSSGRMYEQYF
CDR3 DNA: TGTGCCAGCAGTTCAGGCAGGATGTACGAGCAGTACTTC

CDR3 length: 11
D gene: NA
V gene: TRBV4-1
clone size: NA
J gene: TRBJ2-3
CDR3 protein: CASSHTDTQYF
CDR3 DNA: TGCGCCAGCAGCCATACAGATACGCAGTATTTT

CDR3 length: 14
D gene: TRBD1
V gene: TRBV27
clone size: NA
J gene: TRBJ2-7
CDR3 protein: CASSDQGAPYEQYF
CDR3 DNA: TGTGCCAGCAGTGACCAGGGGGCGCCCTACGAGCAGTACTTC

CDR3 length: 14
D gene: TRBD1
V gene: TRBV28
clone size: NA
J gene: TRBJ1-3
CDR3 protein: CASSIQGPGNTIYF
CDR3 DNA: TGTGCCAGCAGTATACAGGGGCCTGGAAACACCATATATTTT